The table lists the clone carrying this TCR beta chain with many counts. TCRdb ran MiXCR on the RT-PCR reads and lists one entry per CDR3 protein. This sample has tens of thousands of distinct CDR3 sequences, with approximately 5.2% found just once. Germline values: CDR1 GTSNPN, CDR2 SVGIG (reference sequence). The V and J ends lost 3 bases and 5 bases respectively, with 12 bases between them. The CDR3 runs 13 residues. This sample stems from a study of patients and donors after allogeneic stem cell transplantation. The receptor comes from a human donor who was either an allogeneic HSCT recipient or a stem cell or donor lymphocyte infusion donor (not recorded which). It is not recorded whose cells these are; they may come from a transplant donor. This rearrangement joins TRBV30 to TRBJ2-3; D remains unclear. Specimen: blood, either unsorted or a sorted T cell fraction (not recorded which). The CDR3 spells CAWRGISQDTQYF. CDR3 coding DNA: TGTGCCTGGAGGGGGATTAGTCAAGATACGCAGTATTTT.